The T cell receptor (beta chain) under discussion was sequenced for a study of blood T cell repertoires in COVID-19. The wider study: Material from acute and convalescent COVID-19 was sourced from the United States, Italy and Spain. Sources were T cells, B-cell-depleted T cells, or PBMCs; the material itself was cDNA or gDNA.

Looked up from germline, CDR1 is SGHRS and CDR2 is YFSETQ. The ends lost 0 bases at V and 3 bases at J; junction bases unmatched: 5. CDR3 length equals 17 residues. This clone was seen a handful of times. Original methodology: The assay estimated nucleated cells by amplifying reference gene primers. Here immunoSEQ multiplex PCR was the method, and the copy in TCRdb shows in-frame clones only, minus some. That table is the source of V, J and clone size, and D and trimming were worked out from the DNA. Of over 250,000 clones detected, roughly 80% appear once; the ten largest clones hold more than 8%. The genes are TRBV5-1 and TRBJ2-1; 11 positions match TRBD2. Material for sequencing was peripheral blood. This sequence was found in a woman aged 50 to 60 who had recovered from COVID-19. CDR3 DNA: TGCGCCAGCAGCTTGGGACTAGCGGGAAGTTTCTACAATGAGCAGTTCTTC. It specifies CASSLGLAGSFYNEQFF.